A selection of T cell receptor beta chains follows, all from one sample in a study of T cells in Graves' hyperthyroidism and ophthalmopathy. One entry per CDR3 protein results from TCRdb running MiXCR on the multiplex PCR reads. The sample comprises around 440,000 distinct CDR3 sequences, 15% to 18% of which are singletons, and 7.5% to 8% rests with the top ten. Material for sequencing was blood. The receptors originated from a woman in her late teens or twenties with Graves' hyperthyroidism. Both conserved end residues are part of each CDR3. Fields, in order: D gene, V gene, clone size, J gene, CDR3 protein, CDR3 DNA. The D gene is left open where the match is weak. Not all rows give a size; the values are once, few, many and, for expanded clones, a class.

TRBD2	TRBV4-1	few	TRBJ2-3	CASSPPVWAGDADTQYF	TGCGCCAGCAGCCCCCCCGTCTGGGCGGGAGATGCAGATACGCAGTATTTT
-	TRBV5-1	many	TRBJ1-3	CASSLELPQQGNTIYF	TGCGCCAGCAGCCTCGAGTTACCGCAACAGGGAAACACCATATATTTT
-	TRBV9	-	TRBJ1-6	CASSVVQPFYNSPLHF	TGTGCCAGCAGCGTAGTACAGCCCTTCTATAATTCACCCCTCCACTTT
-	TRBV6-5	-	TRBJ1-2	CASSYGGGSFGYTF	TGTGCCAGCAGTTACGGGGGGGGCTCCTTTGGCTACACCTTC
TRBD1	TRBV19	-	TRBJ2-1	CASSDSGQGVGEQFF	TGTGCCAGTAGTGATTCGGGACAGGGGGTTGGTGAGCAGTTCTTC
TRBD2	TRBV11-2	few	TRBJ2-3	CASSLDGRGGTGADTQYF	TGTGCCAGCAGCTTAGACGGCCGGGGGGGTACTGGAGCAGATACGCAGTATTTT
TRBD1	TRBV5-1	many	TRBJ1-1	CASNRQGSTEAFF	TGCGCCAGCAACCGACAGGGTAGCACTGAAGCTTTCTTT
TRBD1	TRBV6-5	-	TRBJ2-7	CASSYYGQGARSYEQYF	TGTGCCAGCAGTTACTACGGACAGGGGGCAAGGTCCTACGAGCAGTACTTC
-	TRBV5-1	-	TRBJ2-3	CASSVPGGPDTQYF	TGTGCCAGCAGCGTCCCAGGAGGGCCAGATACGCAGTATTTT
TRBD2	TRBV12-3/TRBV12-4	many	TRBJ2-2	CASSSGTTTGELFF	TGTGCCAGCAGTTCCGGGACTACTACCGGGGAGCTGTTTTTT
TRBD1	TRBV10-3	few	TRBJ2-7	CAISESPGRQGADSYEQYF	TGTGCCATCAGTGAGTCACCGGGGCGGCAGGGGGCGGACTCCTACGAGCAGTACTTC
TRBD1	TRBV6-5	-	TRBJ1-2	CASSWDSDSYGYTF	TGTGCCAGCAGTTGGGACAGCGACTCCTATGGCTACACCTTC
TRBD2	TRBV4-1	many	TRBJ2-1	CASMRGETYNEQFF	TGCGCCAGCATGCGGGGGGAGACCTACAATGAGCAGTTCTTC
-	TRBV24-1	-	TRBJ2-7	CATKTDLPYEQYF	TGTGCCACTAAAACCGATCTCCCCTACGAGCAGTACTTC